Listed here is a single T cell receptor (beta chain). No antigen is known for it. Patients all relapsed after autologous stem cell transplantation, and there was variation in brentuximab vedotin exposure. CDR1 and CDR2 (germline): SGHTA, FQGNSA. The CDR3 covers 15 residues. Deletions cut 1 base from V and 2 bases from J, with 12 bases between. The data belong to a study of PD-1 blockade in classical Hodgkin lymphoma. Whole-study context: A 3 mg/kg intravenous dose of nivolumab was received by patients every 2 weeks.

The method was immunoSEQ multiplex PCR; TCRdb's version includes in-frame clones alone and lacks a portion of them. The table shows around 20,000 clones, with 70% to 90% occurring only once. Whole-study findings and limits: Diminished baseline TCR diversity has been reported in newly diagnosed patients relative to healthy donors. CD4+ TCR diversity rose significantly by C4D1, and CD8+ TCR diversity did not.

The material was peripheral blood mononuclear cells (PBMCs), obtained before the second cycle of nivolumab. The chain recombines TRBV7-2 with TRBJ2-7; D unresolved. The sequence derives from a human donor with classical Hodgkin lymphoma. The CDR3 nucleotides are TGTGCCAGCAGCTTAGTTGTTAATAATGCCTACGAGCAGTACTTC. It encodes CASSLVVNNAYEQYF.